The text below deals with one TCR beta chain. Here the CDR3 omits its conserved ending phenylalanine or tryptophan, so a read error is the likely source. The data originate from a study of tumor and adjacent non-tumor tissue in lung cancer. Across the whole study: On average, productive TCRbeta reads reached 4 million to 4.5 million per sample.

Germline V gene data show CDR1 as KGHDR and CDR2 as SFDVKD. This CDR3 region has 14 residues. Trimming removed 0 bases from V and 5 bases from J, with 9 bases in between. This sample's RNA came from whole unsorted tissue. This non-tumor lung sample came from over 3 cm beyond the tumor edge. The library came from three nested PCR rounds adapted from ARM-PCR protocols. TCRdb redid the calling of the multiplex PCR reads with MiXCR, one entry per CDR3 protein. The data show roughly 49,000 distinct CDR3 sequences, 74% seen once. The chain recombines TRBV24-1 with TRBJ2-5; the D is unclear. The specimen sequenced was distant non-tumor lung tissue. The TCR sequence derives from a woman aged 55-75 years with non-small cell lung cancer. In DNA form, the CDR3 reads TGTGCCACCAGTGATTTGAGGGTAGGCGAGACCCAGTACCTC. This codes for CATSDLRVGETQYL.